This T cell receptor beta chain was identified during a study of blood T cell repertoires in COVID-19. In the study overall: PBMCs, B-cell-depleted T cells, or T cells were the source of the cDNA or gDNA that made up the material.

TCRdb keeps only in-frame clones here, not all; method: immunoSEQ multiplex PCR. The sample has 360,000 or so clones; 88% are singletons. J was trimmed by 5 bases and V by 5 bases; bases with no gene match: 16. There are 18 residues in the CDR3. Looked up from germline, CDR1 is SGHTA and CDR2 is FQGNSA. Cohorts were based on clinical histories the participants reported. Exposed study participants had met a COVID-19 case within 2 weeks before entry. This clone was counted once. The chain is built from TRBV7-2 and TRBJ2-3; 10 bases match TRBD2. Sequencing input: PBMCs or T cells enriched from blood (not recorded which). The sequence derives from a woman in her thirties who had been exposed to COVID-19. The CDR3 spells CASSPNGASGGEGDTQYF. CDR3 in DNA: TGTGCCAGCAGCCCAAATGGGGCTAGCGGGGGCGAGGGAGATACGCAGTATTTT.